The 3 T cell receptor beta chains below were found in one sample sequenced in a study of cytomegalovirus exposure and HLA in healthy donors. It was with 60 Vbeta and 13 Jbeta primers that the PCR ran. Sequencing was performed with immunoSEQ multiplex PCR; in TCRdb, only in-frame clones are kept and a portion is missing. The sample consists of under 90,000 clones, approximately 75% of them appearing once. The sequenced sample was PBMCs. The receptors derive from a woman aged 35 to 49 in good health and CMV-seronegative.

The DNA for the CDR3 is TGCGCCAGCAGTGAAGGGGTGGCAGCGCACTATGGCTACACCTTC. Translated, it gives CASSEGVAAHYGYTF. The chain carries TRBV10-1 and TRBJ1-2; D is possibly TRBD1 (5 bases). Germline V gene sequence: CDR1 WNHNN, CDR2 SYGVQD (reference sequence). The CDR3 totals 15 residues. V lost 3 bases, J lost 3 bases, and 14 bases lay in between.

CDR3 protein: CASSLGGLAQFF. The CDR3 region has the DNA TGTGCCAGCAGCTTGGGAGGACTGGCCCAGTTCTTC. This chain joins TRBV5-4 and TRBJ2-1; possibly TRBD2 for D (5 bases). Trimming shortened V by 0 bases and J by 13 bases, and 11 bases separated the two germline ends. The length of the CDR3 is 12 residues. Per the germline V gene, CDR1 is SGHNT and CDR2 is YYREEE (reference sequence).

With respect to this clone: The sample carries other DNA sequences with the same CDR3. The chain uses TRBV4-3 and TRBJ1-5; no firm D call. The germline gives CDR1 LGHNA, CDR2 YSLEER. The CDR3 is made up of 15 amino acids. V gave up 0 bases and J gave up 0 bases, with 6 bases separating them. CDR3 region: CASSQDRYSNQPQHF. The CDR3 DNA reads TGCGCCAGCAGCCAAGACCGCTATAGCAATCAGCCCCAGCATTTT.